This passage covers 24 T cell receptor beta chains from one sample sequenced in a study of PD-1 blockade in classical Hodgkin lymphoma. Relapses following autologous stem cell transplantation were seen in all patients, with brentuximab vedotin exposure varying. TCRdb keeps only in-frame clones here, not all; method: immunoSEQ multiplex PCR. The table has around 14,000 clones, around 83% seen once. Material: peripheral blood mononuclear cells (PBMCs), obtained at baseline. These receptors all stem from a human donor with classical Hodgkin lymphoma.

This clone was observed a single time. This rearrangement joins TRBV19 to TRBJ2-7, with 7 bases lining up with TRBD2. This CDR3 has 19 amino acids. Germline CDR1 and CDR2: LNHDA and SQIVND (reference sequence). Trimming at V came to 6 bases and at J to 2 bases, leaving 22 bases not matched to a gene. The CDR3 DNA follows: TGTGCCAGTAGCAGGCGTGTACCTGGGGGGGGAAGGGGAACCTACGAGCAGTACTTC. Its protein product is CASSRRVPGGGRGTYEQYF. The variable domain in full, with the rest retrieved from reference TRBV19 and TRBJ2-7, is DGGITQSPKYLFRKEGQNVTLSCEQNLNHDAMYWYRQDPGQGLRLIYYSQIVNDFQKGDIAEGYSVSREKKESFPLTVTSAQKNPTAFYLCASSRRVPGGGRGTYEQYFGPGTRLTVT.

The V call is TRBV11-1, the J call TRBJ2-7; D gene ambiguous. CDR1 SGHAT and CDR2 FQDESV come from the germline V gene (reference sequence). This CDR3 is built from 12 residues. Between the trimmed V and J ends, which lost 1 base and 4 bases, there was a span of 5 bases. CDR3 sequence: CASSLGDYEQYF. The CDR3 DNA reads TGTGCCAGCAGCTTAGGGGATTACGAGCAGTACTTC.

The rearrangement joins TRBV28 to TRBJ2-3; 7 bases match TRBD2. The germline CDR1 and CDR2 sequences are MDHEN and SYDVKM. With 4 bases clipped from V and 6 bases from J, the junction kept 7 bases outside the gene matches. The CDR3 is 14 amino acids. The CDR3 is CASSSVAGGDTQYF. CDR3 DNA sequence: TGTGCCAGCAGTTCGGTAGCGGGCGGGGATACGCAGTATTTT.

This sequence joins TRBV6-6 and TRBJ2-5; D might be TRBD1 (6 bases). The CDR3 has 14 residues. Germline-derived CDR1 and CDR2 are MNHNY and SVGAGI (reference sequence). V lost 5 bases to trimming and J lost 3 bases, with 13 bases between them. CDR3 sequence reads: CASSPHGGEETQYF. CDR3 coding DNA: TGTGCCAGCAGTCCACATGGGGGCGAAGAGACCCAGTACTTC.

The chain is built from TRBV5-4 and TRBJ2-7; 10 bases fit TRBD2. Looked up from germline, CDR1 is SGHNT and CDR2 is YYREEE (reference sequence). With 4 bases clipped from V and 5 bases from J, the junction kept 15 bases outside the gene matches. The length of the CDR3 is 17 residues. This CDR3 reads CASSLRAGGPLKDEQYF. The DNA of the CDR3 is TGTGCCAGCAGCCTACGAGCGGGAGGGCCACTGAAAGACGAGCAGTACTTC. The full variable domain, its missing parts supplied by reference TRBV5-4 and TRBJ2-7, is ETGVTQSPTHLIKTRGQQVTLRCSSQSGHNTVSWYQQALGQGPQFIFQYYREEENGRGNFPPRFSGLQFPNYSSELNVNALELDDSALYLCASSLRAGGPLKDEQYFGPGTRLTVT.

V and J are TRBV6-6 and TRBJ1-5; D gene uncertain. V was clipped by 3 bases and J by 9 bases, with 9 bases between them. The CDR3 is 12 residues long. Germline V CDR1 and CDR2: MNHNY, SVGAGI (reference sequence). Written as DNA, the CDR3 is TGTGCCAGCAGTTATTCCTGGGGGCCCCAGCATTTT. Amino acid sequence: CASSYSWGPQHF.

The gene calls are TRBV2 and TRBJ2-7, with 7 bases identical to TRBD2. J was trimmed by 5 bases and V by 4 bases; bases with no gene match: 8. CDR3 length: 14 amino acids. Germline lookup yields CDR1 SNHLY and CDR2 FYNNEI. DNA for the CDR3: TGTGCCAGCAGTGGGGGGGGGAATTTCCACGAGCAGTACTTC. It translates to CASSGGGNFHEQYF.

The rearrangement joins TRBV28 to TRBJ1-3, with 9 bases fitting TRBD1. There are 16 residues in the CDR3. From germline, CDR1 is MDHEN and CDR2 SYDVKM. Germline trimming cut 5 bases from V and 2 bases from J; bases unmatched to any gene: 7. CDR3 sequence: CASSSLGDRAGNTIYF. In DNA form, the CDR3 reads TGTGCCAGCAGTAGTTTAGGGGACAGGGCTGGAAACACCATATATTTT.

This clone was seen a handful of times. The CDR3 sequence is CATHWSGMGNQPQHF. The DNA of the CDR3 is TGTGCCACCCATTGGAGCGGCATGGGCAATCAGCCCCAGCATTTT. The rearrangement uses TRBV19 and TRBJ1-5; D uncertain. The V gene lost 10 bases and the J gene lost 2 bases, with 18 bases spanning the gap. The CDR3 runs 15 residues. CDR1 is LNHDA and CDR2 is SQIVND in the germline V gene (reference sequence).

This clone was observed a single time. The chain links TRBV7-2 to TRBJ2-5; D remains ambiguous. The CDR3 has 14 amino acids. The V and J ends lost 1 base and 2 bases respectively, with 8 bases between them. Germline-derived CDR1 and CDR2 are SGHTA and FQGNSA. The CDR3: CASSLDRLQETQYF. As DNA, the CDR3 is TGTGCCAGCAGCTTAGATAGATTACAAGAGACCCAGTACTTC.

The genes are TRBV11-3 and TRBJ2-3; D is uncertain. This CDR3 has 15 amino acids. Germline V gene lookup returns CDR1 SGHNT and CDR2 YENEEA. V was trimmed by 3 bases and J by 0 bases, leaving 10 bases between them. The CDR3 DNA reads TGTGCCAGCAGCTTCCTAGATTCTAGCACAGATACGCAGTATTTT. Translating it yields CASSFLDSSTDTQYF.

The chain recombines TRBV4-3 with TRBJ1-1; D call uncertain. V lost 4 bases and J 10 bases, leaving 19 bases between the germline ends. Germline-derived CDR1 and CDR2 are LGHNA and YSLEER. The CDR3 covers 14 residues. The CDR3 DNA sequence: TGCGCCAGCAGCCGGTCGACTTCTTATCGGGTAGCTTTCTTT. Its protein is CASSRSTSYRVAFF.

The chain uses TRBV9 and TRBJ2-7; D is perhaps TRBD1 (5 bases). Germline-derived CDR1 and CDR2 are SGDLS and YYNGEE. V was trimmed by 0 bases and J by 4 bases, leaving 11 bases between them. The CDR3 sequence is 14 residues long. CDR3 sequence: CASSVEGAFYEQYF. The CDR3 DNA reads TGTGCCAGCAGCGTAGAAGGGGCCTTTTACGAGCAGTACTTC.

The chain has TRBV28 and TRBJ1-1; D may be TRBD1 (6 bases). Looked up from germline, CDR1 is MDHEN and CDR2 is SYDVKM. V gave up 3 bases and J gave up 6 bases, with 14 bases separating them. CDR3 size: 14 residues. CDR3 coding DNA: TGTGCCAGCAGTTTCAGGGGTGAGGTCTCTGAAGCTTTCTTT. It specifies CASSFRGEVSEAFF.

The chain has TRBV7-4 and TRBJ2-3, with D perhaps matching TRBD1 or TRBD2 (6 bases each). This CDR3 contains 14 residues. V was pared by 2 bases and J by 3 bases, with 9 bases between. The germline V gene encodes CDR1 SGHVT and CDR2 SQSDAQ. CDR3 loop: CASSLRGDTDTQYF. In DNA, the CDR3 is TGTGCCAGCAGCTTAAGGGGGGATACAGATACGCAGTATTTT.

V is TRBV27 and J is TRBJ1-5, with D perhaps TRBD1 (5 bases). The CDR3 loop spans 14 amino acids. Trimming cost V 6 bases and J 6 bases, with 15 bases left between them. From germline, CDR1 is MNHEY and CDR2 SMNVEV (reference sequence). The CDR3 loop is CASSPTGLRQPQHF. Here the CDR3 DNA reads TGTGCCAGCAGCCCCACAGGCTTGCGTCAGCCCCAGCATTTT.

The genes are TRBV5-1 and TRBJ1-6; possibly TRBD1 for D (5 bases). CDR3 length: 16 residues. The V end was cut by 5 bases, the J end by 7 bases, with 19 bases between. Germline V gene data show CDR1 as SGHRS and CDR2 as YFSETQ. CDR3 in DNA: TGCGCCAGCAGTGTGCTCTTCGGGGGTGGAAATTCACCCCTCCACTTT. It yields the protein CASSVLFGGGNSPLHF.

This clone was detected a few times. The chain combines TRBV2 with TRBJ1-5, with 8 bases matching TRBD1. Germline CDR1 and CDR2: SNHLY and FYNNEI. Trimming removed 1 base from V and 6 bases from J; junction bases left unmatched: 2. This CDR3 region has 14 residues. CDR3: CASSEETGVQPQHF. In DNA form, the CDR3 reads TGTGCCAGCAGTGAAGAGACAGGGGTTCAGCCCCAGCATTTT.

V and J are TRBV30 and TRBJ2-1; 8 bases agree with TRBD2. The length of the CDR3 is 14 residues. The trim removed 1 base at V and 4 bases at J, leaving 3 bases unmatched. Germline assignment: CDR1 GTSNPN and CDR2 SVGIG (reference sequence). The CDR3 is CAWSAGGLYNEQFF. The CDR3 DNA reads as TGTGCCTGGAGTGCGGGGGGGTTATACAATGAGCAGTTCTTC.

The chain uses TRBV28 and TRBJ2-1; TRBD2 matches at 8 bases. The trim removed 6 bases at V and 6 bases at J, leaving 13 bases unmatched. Germline values: CDR1 MDHEN, CDR2 SYDVKM. There are 16 residues in the CDR3. CDR3 DNA: TGTGCCAGCAGCTTCGCCAGCGGGAGAAGGACCAATGAGCAGTTCTTC. Protein: CASSFASGRRTNEQFF.

This clone showed up just a few times. The J gene is TRBJ1-4, the V gene TRBV4-1, with 7 bases matching TRBD1. The J segment lost 0 bases and the V segment lost 1 base, leaving 8 bases of the junction unmatched. Germline V CDR1 and CDR2: MGHRA, YSYEKL. The CDR3 sequence is 18 residues long. CDR3 sequence (DNA): TGCGCCAGCAGCCAAGGGCCGGCAGGGGGACCAACTAATGAAAAACTGTTTTTT. It encodes CASSQGPAGGPTNEKLFF.

The chain uses TRBV29-1 and TRBJ1-2; 8 positions match TRBD1. Losses at the gene ends were 7 bases for V and 5 bases for J; bases not matched to a gene: 3. CDR1 is SQVTM and CDR2 is ANQGSEA in the germline V gene. This CDR3 contains 11 residues. CDR3 amino acids: CSGRQGYGYTF. The CDR3 coding sequence is TGCAGCGGGAGACAGGGGTATGGCTACACCTTC. Filled out from reference TRBV29-1 and TRBJ1-2, the complete variable domain reads SAVISQKPSRDICQRGTSLTIQCQVDSQVTMMFWYRQQPGQSLTLIATANQGSEATYESGFVIDKFPISRPNLTFSTLTVSNMSPEDSSIYLCSGRQGYGYTFGSGTRLTVV.

This chain uses TRBV27 with TRBJ2-3; 7 nucleotides agree with TRBD2. The CDR3 sequence is 15 residues long. Trimming cost V 2 bases and J 1 base; bases outside gene matches: 3. Germline CDR1 MNHEY, CDR2 SMNVEV (reference sequence). The CDR3 region has the DNA TGTGCCAGCAGTTTAAGCAGCGGGGGCACAGATACGCAGTATTTT. Translation: CASSLSSGGTDTQYF.

The chain couples TRBV25-1 to TRBJ2-1, with 11 bases fitting TRBD2. The CDR3 consists of 17 residues. V lost 4 bases and J lost 5; bases outside the gene matches: 10. Per germline, CDR1 MGHDK and CDR2 SYGVNS. The CDR3 spells CASSGLAGGVDDNEQFF. CDR3 nucleotides: TGTGCCAGCAGTGGTCTAGCGGGAGGTGTCGATGACAATGAGCAGTTCTTC.